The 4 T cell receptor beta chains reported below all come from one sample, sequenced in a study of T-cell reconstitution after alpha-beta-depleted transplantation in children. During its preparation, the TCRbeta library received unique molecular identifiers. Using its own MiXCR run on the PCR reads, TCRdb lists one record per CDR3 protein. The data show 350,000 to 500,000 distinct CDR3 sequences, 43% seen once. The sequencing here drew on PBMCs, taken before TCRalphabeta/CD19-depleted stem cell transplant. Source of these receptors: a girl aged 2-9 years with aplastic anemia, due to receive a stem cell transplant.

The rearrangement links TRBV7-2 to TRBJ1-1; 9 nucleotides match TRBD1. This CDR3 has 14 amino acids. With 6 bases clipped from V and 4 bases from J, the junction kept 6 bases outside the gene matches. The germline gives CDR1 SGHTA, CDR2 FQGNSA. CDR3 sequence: CASRPGTGFTEAFF. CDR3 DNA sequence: TGTGCCAGCAGGCCGGGGACAGGGTTCACTGAAGCTTTCTTT. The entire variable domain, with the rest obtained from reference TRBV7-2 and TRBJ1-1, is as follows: GAGVSQSPSNKVTEKGKDVELRCDPISGHTALYWYRQSLGQGLEFLIYFQGNSAPDKSGLPSDRFSAERTGGSVSTLTIQRTQQEDSAVYLCASRPGTGFTEAFFGQGTRLTVV.

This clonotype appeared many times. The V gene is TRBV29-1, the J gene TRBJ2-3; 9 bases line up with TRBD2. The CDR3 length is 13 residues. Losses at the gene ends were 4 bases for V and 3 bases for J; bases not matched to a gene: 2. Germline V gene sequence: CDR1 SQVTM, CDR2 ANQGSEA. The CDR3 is CSVVAGGTDTQYF. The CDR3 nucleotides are TGCAGCGTTGTTGCGGGAGGGACAGATACGCAGTATTTT.

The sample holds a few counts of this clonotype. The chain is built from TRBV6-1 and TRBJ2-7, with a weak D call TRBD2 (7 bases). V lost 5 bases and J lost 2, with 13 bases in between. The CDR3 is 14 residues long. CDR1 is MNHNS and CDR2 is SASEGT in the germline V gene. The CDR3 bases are TGTGCCAGCAGTAGAGGGAGGGGGACCTACGAGCAGTACTTC. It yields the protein CASSRGRGTYEQYF.

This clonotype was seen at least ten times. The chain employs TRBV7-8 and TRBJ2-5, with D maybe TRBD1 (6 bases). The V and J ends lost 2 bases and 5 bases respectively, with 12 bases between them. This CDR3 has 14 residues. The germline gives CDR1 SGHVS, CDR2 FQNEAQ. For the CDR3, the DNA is TGTGCCAGCAGCTTACACAGGGTGATCGAGACCCAGTACTTC. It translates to CASSLHRVIETQYF. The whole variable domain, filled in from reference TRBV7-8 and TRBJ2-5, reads GAGVSQSPRYKVAKRGQDVALRCDPISGHVSLFWYQQALGQGPEFLTYFQNEAQLDKSGLPSDRFFAERPEGSVSTLKIQRTQQEDSAVYLCASSLHRVIETQYFGPGTRLLVL.